A single T cell receptor (beta chain) is shown here with its context. As yet, its antigen is unknown. This sample is part of a study of cytomegalovirus exposure and HLA in healthy donors. Whole-study findings and limits: In a later analysis, across HLA loci, associated TCR counts were highest for DRB1, lowest for HLA-C.

Despite likely unrecorded immune exposures, the donors were nominally healthy at the time of sampling. This PCR relied on a set of 60 Vbeta primers and 13 Jbeta primers. Libraries were prepared by immunoSEQ multiplex PCR; TCRdb keeps only in-frame clonotypes and omits some of them. Found here are about 120,000 clones, over 70% of them singletons; the top ten hold 8.8%. This CDR3 is 14 amino acids long. Trimming took off 3 bases at V and 1 base at J, with 9 bases between the two ends. Germline-derived CDR1 and CDR2 are MNHNS and SASEGT. This receptor was obtained from a female donor in good health and CMV-seropositive. The specimen was PBMCs. The rearrangement uses TRBV6-1 and TRBJ1-1; D possibly corresponds to TRBD1 (5 bases). The CDR3 region is CASSERQTNTEAFF. CDR3 in DNA: TGTGCCAGCAGTGAGCGACAGACGAACACTGAAGCTTTCTTT.